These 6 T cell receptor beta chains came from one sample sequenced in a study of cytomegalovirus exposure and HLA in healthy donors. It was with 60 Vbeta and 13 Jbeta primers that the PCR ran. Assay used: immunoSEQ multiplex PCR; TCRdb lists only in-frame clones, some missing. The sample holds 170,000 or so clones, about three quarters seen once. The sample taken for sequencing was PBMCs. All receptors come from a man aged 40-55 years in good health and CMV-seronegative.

CDR3 DNA: TGTGCCAGCAGCACGACAGGGGAAAAACTGTTTTTT. It codes for CASSTTGEKLFF. V is TRBV7-8 and J is TRBJ1-4, with 7 bases matching TRBD1. The CDR3 totals 12 residues. V gave up 5 bases and J gave up 8 bases; unmatched junction bases: 2. The germline gives CDR1 SGHVS, CDR2 FQNEAQ.

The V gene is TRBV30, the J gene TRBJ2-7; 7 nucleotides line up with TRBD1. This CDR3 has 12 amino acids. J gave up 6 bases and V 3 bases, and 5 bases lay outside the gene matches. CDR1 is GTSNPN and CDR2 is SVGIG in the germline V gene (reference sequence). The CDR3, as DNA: TGTGCCTGGAGGGCCAGGGGGTTCGAGCAGTACTTC. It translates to CAWRARGFEQYF.

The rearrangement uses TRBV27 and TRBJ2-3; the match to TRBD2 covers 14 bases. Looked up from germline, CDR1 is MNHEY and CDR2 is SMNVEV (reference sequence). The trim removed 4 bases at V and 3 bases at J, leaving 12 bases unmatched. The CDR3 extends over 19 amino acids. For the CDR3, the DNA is TGTGCCAGCAGTTCCTCGACCGGGACTAGCGGGAGTTGGACAGATACGCAGTATTTT. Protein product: CASSSSTGTSGSWTDTQYF.

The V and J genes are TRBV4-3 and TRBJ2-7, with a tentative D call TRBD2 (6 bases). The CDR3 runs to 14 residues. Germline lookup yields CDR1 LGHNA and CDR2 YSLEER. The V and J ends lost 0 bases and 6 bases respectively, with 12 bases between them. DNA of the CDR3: TGCGCCAGCAGCCAAGATAATGGGGGAGGCGAGCAGTACTTC. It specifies CASSQDNGGGEQYF.

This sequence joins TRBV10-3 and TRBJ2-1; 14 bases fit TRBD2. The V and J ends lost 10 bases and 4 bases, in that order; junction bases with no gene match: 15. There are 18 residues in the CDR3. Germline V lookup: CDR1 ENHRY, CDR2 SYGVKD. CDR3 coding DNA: TGTGCCACCTCCACCCCGACTAGCGGGGGGGCGGGTTACAATGAGCAGTTCTTC. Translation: CATSTPTSGGAGYNEQFF.

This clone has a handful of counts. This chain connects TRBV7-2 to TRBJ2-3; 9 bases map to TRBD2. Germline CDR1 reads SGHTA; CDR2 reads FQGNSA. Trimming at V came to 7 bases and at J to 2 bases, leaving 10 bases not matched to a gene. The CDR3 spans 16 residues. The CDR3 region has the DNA TGTGCCAGCACCGAGACTAGCGGAGAGTTCACAGATACGCAGTATTTT. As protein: CASTETSGEFTDTQYF.